The 25 T cell receptor beta chains below were found in one sample sequenced in a study of graft-versus-host responses after intestinal transplantation. Antigen specificity for these receptors is unknown. Only in-frame clones appear in the TCRdb table, and some are missing; sequencing was by immunoSEQ multiplex PCR. Seen here are about 40,000 clones, approximately 95% observed once, and the top ten hold 0.5% to 0.55%. Sequences were derived from unstimulated CD8+ T cells sorted from spleen or lymph node cells, sampled before transplant. These receptors were taken from a human donor who was the organ donor for an intestinal transplant.

This chain joins TRBV7-9 and TRBJ1-1; D is unclear. CDR3 length: 11 amino acids. Germline CDR1 SEHNR, CDR2 FQNEAQ (reference sequence). With 1 base removed from V and 4 bases from J, the gap between germline ends came to 1 base. The CDR3 DNA sequence: TGTGCCAGCAGCTTAGGCACTGAAGCTTTCTTT. It translates to CASSLGTEAFF.

This chain links TRBV5-1 with TRBJ1-3; no reliable D call. CDR3 length equals 15 residues. Trimming shortened V by 0 bases and J by 2 bases, and 9 bases separated the two germline ends. Germline V gene sequence: CDR1 SGHRS, CDR2 YFSETQ. The CDR3 spells CASSLGRPTGNTIYF. CDR3 nucleotide sequence: TGCGCCAGCAGCTTGGGGCGCCCCACTGGAAACACCATATATTTT.

V gene TRBV19 combines with J gene TRBJ1-5; the D gene is possibly TRBD1 (6 bases). The CDR3 loop spans 13 amino acids. With 9 bases removed from V and 6 bases from J, the gap between germline ends came to 15 bases. Per the germline V gene, CDR1 is LNHDA and CDR2 is SQIVND (reference sequence). In DNA, the CDR3 is TGTGCCAGGGGGGGGCAGTCTTGTCAGCCCCAGCATTTT. It translates to CARGGQSCQPQHF.

Here the CDR3 reads CASSLRFSGANVLTF. CDR3 DNA: TGTGCCAGCAGCTTGCGGTTCTCTGGGGCCAACGTCCTGACTTTC. The chain uses TRBV5-4 and TRBJ2-6; no reliable D call. Germline CDR1 and CDR2: SGHNT and YYREEE (reference sequence). This CDR3 is built from 15 residues. The ends were cut back, 1 base at V and 0 bases at J, with 5 bases in the middle.

The chain is built from TRBV7-2 and TRBJ2-1, with TRBD2 matching 7 bases. CDR1 is SGHTA and CDR2 is FQGNSA in the germline V gene. Trimming cost V 5 bases and J 0 bases; bases outside gene matches: 7. This CDR3 has 16 residues. CDR3 coding DNA: TGTGCCAGCAGCGATTTCGGGGGGAGCTCCTACAATGAGCAGTTCTTC. Translated: CASSDFGGSSYNEQFF.

V and J are TRBV9 and TRBJ2-5; either TRBD1 or TRBD2 may fit D (6 bases each). Germline CDR1 reads SGDLS; CDR2 reads YYNGEE. The CDR3 totals 14 residues. V was clipped by 0 bases and J by 4 bases, with 10 bases between them. The CDR3 region has the DNA TGTGCCAGCAGCGTAGCGGGGGCCTTAGAGACCCAGTACTTC. As protein: CASSVAGALETQYF.

This rearrangement joins TRBV6-5 to TRBJ2-3; TRBD2 might be the D (6 bases). The V and J ends lost 8 bases and 0 bases respectively, with 12 bases between them. The CDR3 is made up of 14 amino acids. Germline V lookup: CDR1 MNHEY, CDR2 SVGAGI. The CDR3 loop is CASFSGTSTDTQYF. In DNA form, the CDR3 reads TGTGCCAGCTTTAGCGGAACTAGCACAGATACGCAGTATTTT.

The V and J genes are TRBV9 and TRBJ2-2; D may be TRBD1 or TRBD2 (6 bases each). CDR1 is SGDLS and CDR2 is YYNGEE in the germline V gene. Trimming stripped 6 bases from V and 1 base from J, with 13 bases between. The CDR3 sequence is 15 residues long. The CDR3 coding sequence is TGTGCCAGCAACCCGGGGGCGGGGAACACCGGGGAGCTGTTTTTT. Translation: CASNPGAGNTGELFF.

The chain links TRBV15 to TRBJ2-7; D ambiguous. With 0 bases removed from V and 1 base from J, the gap between germline ends came to 13 bases. Germline V CDR1 and CDR2: LNHNV, YYDKDF (reference sequence). This CDR3 is built from 16 residues. This CDR3 is CATSRDVSIASYEQYF. DNA for the CDR3: TGTGCCACCAGCAGAGATGTTTCAATTGCTTCCTACGAGCAGTACTTC.

The chain joins TRBV9 to TRBJ1-4, with D tentatively TRBD1 (5 bases). V was cut by 0 bases and J by 6 bases, with 6 bases left in between. In germline, CDR1 is SGDLS, CDR2 YYNGEE. There are 13 residues in the CDR3. CDR3 amino acids: CASSVGGDEKLFF. The CDR3 region has the DNA TGTGCCAGCAGCGTAGGGGGGGATGAAAAACTGTTTTTT.

The CDR3 bases are TGTGCCAGCAGCTTTTGGAGATTATTAGGAGATACGCAGTATTTT. Encoded protein: CASSFWRLLGDTQYF. This chain uses TRBV11-2 with TRBJ2-3; no reliable D call. The CDR3 loop spans 15 amino acids. The germline gives CDR1 SGHAT, CDR2 FQNNGV. V was trimmed by 3 bases and J by 5 bases, leaving 15 bases between them.

The chain combines TRBV5-6 with TRBJ2-7; possible D gene TRBD1, 6 bases. Germline CDR1 and CDR2: SGHDT and YYEEEE. V was trimmed by 0 bases and J by 2 bases, leaving 15 bases between them. The CDR3 runs 16 residues. In DNA, the CDR3 is TGTGCCAGCAGCTTGGGGACAGCCTTTAACCCCTACGAGCAGTACTTC. This encodes CASSLGTAFNPYEQYF. Together with reference TRBV5-6 and TRBJ2-7, the CDR3 gives the full variable domain: DAGVTQSPTHLIKTRGQQVTLRCSPKSGHDTVSWYQQALGQGPQFIFQYYEEEERQRGNFPDRFSGHQFPNYSSELNVNALLLGDSALYLCASSLGTAFNPYEQYFGPGTRLTVT.

V and J are TRBV12-5 and TRBJ1-2; D possibly corresponds to TRBD1 (5 bases). V was shortened by 0 bases and J by 0 bases, with 11 bases between the two germline ends. This CDR3 is built from 16 residues. Germline V gives CDR1 LGHNT, CDR2 FRNRAP. The CDR3 DNA sequence: TGTGCTAGTGGTTTGGTACTAGGACACACTAACTATGGCTACACCTTC. This gives the protein CASGLVLGHTNYGYTF.

V usage is TRBV10-3 and J usage is TRBJ2-1, with D uncertain. Trimming pared 2 bases from V and 2 bases from J, leaving 10 bases between. Germline CDR1 reads ENHRY; CDR2 reads SYGVKD. The CDR3 is made up of 15 amino acids. CDR3 DNA sequence: TGTGCCATCAGTGAGGTGGCGGAGCCCTACAATGAGCAGTTCTTC. This codes for CAISEVAEPYNEQFF.

This chain links TRBV30 with TRBJ2-7, with D unclear. Germline V lookup: CDR1 GTSNPN, CDR2 SVGIG (reference sequence). Trimming took off 2 bases at V and 1 base at J, with 6 bases between the two ends. The CDR3 length is 12 residues. The CDR3 loop reads CAWSPQSYEQYF. DNA of the CDR3: TGTGCCTGGAGTCCCCAGTCCTACGAGCAGTACTTC. Based on the CDR3 plus reference TRBV30 and TRBJ2-7, the full variable domain is SQTIHQWPATLVQPVGSPLSLECTVEGTSNPNLYWYRQAAGRGLQLLFYSVGIGQISSEVPQNLSASRPQDRQFILSSKKLLLSDSGFYLCAWSPQSYEQYFGPGTRLTVT.

The chain is built from TRBV6-6 and TRBJ2-7, with TRBD1 matching over 12 bases. V dropped 8 bases and J dropped 2; count of bases not matched to a gene: 1. The CDR3 sequence is 13 residues long. Per germline, CDR1 MNHNY and CDR2 SVGAGI (reference sequence). The CDR3 DNA sequence: TGTGCCAGCCGGGACAGGGGGCCCTACGAGCAGTACTTC. Translation: CASRDRGPYEQYF.

This rearrangement joins TRBV19 to TRBJ1-4, with D unclear. CDR1 is LNHDA, CDR2 SQIVND, per germline (reference sequence). This CDR3 has 14 residues. Deletions cut 5 bases from V and 3 bases from J, with 10 bases between. This chain's CDR3 is CASSRTESNEKLFF. The CDR3 DNA is TGTGCCAGTAGTCGGACCGAATCTAATGAAAAACTGTTTTTT.

The gene calls are TRBV9 and TRBJ1-1; D unclear. Looked up from germline, CDR1 is SGDLS and CDR2 is YYNGEE. The germline V and J ends were trimmed by 4 bases and 5 bases, with 15 bases remaining between them. There are 14 residues in the CDR3. CDR3 sequence: CASSPRAMETEAFF. In DNA form, the CDR3 reads TGTGCCAGCAGCCCCCGGGCCATGGAGACTGAAGCTTTCTTT.

This rearrangement joins TRBV5-7 to TRBJ2-7; maybe TRBD1 (6 bases). TRBV5-7 is sorted into the ORF group, with uncertain function. CDR3 size: 16 residues. Trimming took off 4 bases at V and 0 bases at J, with 17 bases between the two ends. CDR3 sequence: CASSAGGGHCSYEQYF. The CDR3 coding sequence is TGTGCCAGCAGCGCCGGTGGGGGACACTGCTCCTACGAGCAGTACTTC.

The chain has TRBV7-7 and TRBJ1-5; 7 positions agree with TRBD1. The CDR3 covers 13 residues. CDR1 and CDR2 from the germline V gene are SSHAT and FNYEAQ (reference sequence). The CDR3 DNA reads TGTGCTACCCATTTACAGGGGAATCAGCCCCAGCATTTT. Translating it yields CATHLQGNQPQHF.

About this clone: The junction and the germline gene differ at one end; a read error may be behind it. V usage is TRBV7-7 and J usage is TRBJ2-5; TRBD2 is a possible D gene (6 bases). Looked up from germline, CDR1 is SSHAT and CDR2 is FNYEAQ (reference sequence). The CDR3 contains 15 residues. The CDR3 region is CASSLVGGQQETQYF. Here the CDR3 DNA reads TGTGCTAGCAGCTTAGTAGGAGGGCAGCAAGAGACCCAGTACTTC. The full variable domain, its missing parts supplied by reference TRBV7-7 and TRBJ2-5, is GAGVSQSPRYKVTKRGQDVTLRCDPISSHATLYWYQQALGQGPEFLTYFNYEAQPDKSGLPSDRFSAERPEGSISTLTIQRTEQRDSAMYRCASSLVGGQQETQYFGPGTRLLVL.

A note on this clone: This sample includes further DNA sequences coding for the same CDR3. The genes are TRBV18 and TRBJ2-7, with 9 bases aligning to TRBD1. Germline CDR1 KGHSH, CDR2 LQKENI. The CDR3 totals 13 residues. V lost 6 bases and J lost 2; bases outside the gene matches: 2. Here the CDR3 reads CASSTGGTYEQYF. CDR3 nucleotides: TGTGCCAGCTCGACAGGGGGGACCTACGAGCAGTACTTC.

The chain joins TRBV7-9 to TRBJ2-2; 7 bases line up with TRBD2. CDR3 length equals 15 residues. V gave up 5 bases and J gave up 6 bases; unmatched junction bases: 9. Germline lookup yields CDR1 SEHNR and CDR2 FQNEAQ (reference sequence). CDR3 region: CASSGRGLIAGELFF. The CDR3 nucleotides read TGTGCCAGCAGCGGGCGGGGGTTGATCGCCGGGGAGCTGTTTTTT.

The rearrangement joins TRBV27 to TRBJ2-7, with a possible D match to TRBD2 (5 bases). The ends were cut back, 2 bases at V and 2 bases at J, with 7 bases in the middle. CDR3 length equals 13 residues. Germline V gene sequence: CDR1 MNHEY, CDR2 SMNVEV (reference sequence). The CDR3 protein is CASSLEGPYEQYF. CDR3 sequence (DNA): TGTGCCAGCAGTTTAGAGGGCCCCTACGAGCAGTACTTC.

The J gene is TRBJ2-1, the V gene TRBV27; 8 bases fit TRBD1. Germline V gene data show CDR1 as MNHEY and CDR2 as SMNVEV (reference sequence). Trimming removed 5 bases from V and 9 bases from J; junction bases left unmatched: 12. The CDR3 is 15 residues long. CDR3 coding DNA: TGTGCCAGCAGTGACCCCCTGGGACAGGTGGTTGAGCAGTTCTTC. Translated: CASSDPLGQVVEQFF.